These 9 T cell receptor beta chains were all obtained from the same sample, sequenced in a study of coeliac disease. Data came from immunoSEQ multiplex PCR; TCRdb stores just in-frame clones and leaves some out. The data contain 4,000 to 5,500 clones, about 71% of them singletons. Sequences were obtained from lymphocytes from the gut lamina propria. The receptors shown here come from a young man with celiac disease on a gluten-free diet.

The chain uses TRBV7-3 and TRBJ2-1, with a tentative D call TRBD2 (6 bases). V was trimmed by 4 bases and J by 4 bases, leaving 14 bases between them. This CDR3 spans 15 amino acids. Germline CDR1 reads SGHTA; CDR2 reads FQGTGA. The CDR3: CASSSNPGVYNEQFF. The DNA for the CDR3 is TGTGCCAGCAGCTCCAACCCGGGGGTATACAATGAGCAGTTCTTC. The full variable domain, its missing parts supplied by reference TRBV7-3 and TRBJ2-1, is GAGVSQTPSNKVTEKGKYVELRCDPISGHTALYWYRQSLGQGPEFLIYFQGTGAADDSGLPNDRFFAVRPEGSVSTLKIQRTERGDSAVYLCASSSNPGVYNEQFFGPGTRLTVL.

The chain joins TRBV7-6 to TRBJ2-7, with 11 nucleotides matching TRBD2. CDR1 and CDR2 from the germline V gene are SGHVS and FNYEAQ. V dropped 5 bases and J dropped 4; count of bases not matched to a gene: 7. This CDR3 is 15 amino acids long. The CDR3 spells CASSTLAGGFYEQYF. The CDR3 DNA is TGTGCCAGCAGCACCCTAGCGGGGGGTTTTTACGAGCAGTACTTC.

The chain is built from TRBV29-1 and TRBJ2-5, with 7 bases identical to TRBD1. Germline V gene data show CDR1 as SQVTM and CDR2 as ANQGSEA. The junction had 9 bases not matched to a gene; V was cut back by 3 bases and J by 5 bases. This CDR3 has 14 residues. The CDR3: CSVDSGTVGETQYF. The CDR3 region has the DNA TGCAGCGTTGATAGTGGGACAGTTGGGGAGACCCAGTACTTC.

This clone occurred once. The chain uses TRBV1 and TRBJ1-6. TRBV1 is a known pseudogene. The CDR3 is 12 residues long. DNA for the CDR3: TGCACCAGCAGCGCGGGGGAATCACCCCTCCACTTT. Translated, it gives CTSSAGESPLHF.

This clone has a handful of counts. The J gene is TRBJ2-3, the V gene TRBV30; perhaps TRBD2 as D (7 bases). CDR1 and CDR2 from the germline V gene are GTSNPN and SVGIG (reference sequence). The CDR3 covers 15 residues. V was shortened by 6 bases and J by 3 bases, with 19 bases between the two germline ends. Written as DNA, the CDR3 is TGTGCCTGCACGATGGAGGGGGGGCGGACAGATACGCAGTATTTT. Protein product: CACTMEGGRTDTQYF.

The gene calls are TRBV27 and TRBJ2-3, with D possibly TRBD2 on 7 matching bases. Germline CDR1 is MNHEY and CDR2 is SMNVEV (reference sequence). The V gene lost 6 bases and the J gene lost 6 bases, with 19 bases spanning the gap. The CDR3 has 15 amino acids. CDR3 bases: TGTGCCAGCAGGGGGAGGGGGGGGGCCCTCGATACGCAGTATTTT. As protein: CASRGRGGALDTQYF.

The V gene is TRBV7-2, the J gene TRBJ2-3, with 11 positions matching TRBD2. The CDR3 spans 16 residues. Germline CDR1 reads SGHTA; CDR2 reads FQGNSA. Trimming at V came to 3 bases and at J to 8 bases, leaving 10 bases not matched to a gene. In DNA, the CDR3 is TGTGCCAGCAGCTTGGGACTAGCGGTCCCCTGGGGTACGCAGTATTTT. Translating gives CASSLGLAVPWGTQYF.

The chain couples TRBV7-2 to TRBJ2-3; D may be TRBD1 (6 bases). The CDR3 is 12 amino acids. Germline V lookup: CDR1 SGHTA, CDR2 FQGNSA. V lost 7 bases and J lost 6, with 11 bases in between. The CDR3 bases are TGTGCCAGCACCCCTACAGGGGATACGCAGTATTTT. This sequence encodes CASTPTGDTQYF.

The chain has TRBV5-4 and TRBJ1-4; 11 bases map to TRBD1. Germline V gene data show CDR1 as SGHNT and CDR2 as YYREEE (reference sequence). Unmatched junction bases numbered 11, after V lost 5 bases and J lost 8 bases. CDR3 length: 16 residues. In DNA form, the CDR3 reads TGTGCCAGCAGTTACGGACAGGGGGCACTAGAGGAAAAACTGTTTTTT. Its translation: CASSYGQGALEEKLFF.